This TCR beta chain came from a study of regulatory T cells in long-lasting Graves disease. This clonotype was recorded many times. This sample's time point: newly diagnosed GD, antithyroid drugs for less than 3 months. Following extraction of RNA from PBMCs, that RNA was used to make the TCR library. CDR3 regions were amplified by Arm-PCR using iRepertoire HTBI primers to build TCR beta libraries. TCRdb called the multiplex PCR reads again in MiXCR, with one record for every CDR3 protein. The sample has hundreds of thousands of distinct CDR3 sequences, 16% seen once; the top ten hold approximately 20%. These data were also reused for a study on T cells in Graves' hyperthyroidism and ophthalmopathy.

The material was peripheral blood mononuclear cells (PBMCs), obtained at new diagnosis, from a patient treated with antithyroid drugs. This clonotype was sampled from a woman in her thirties with Graves disease.

The CDR3 here is CASSLWGRRFGTDTQYF. CDR3 nucleotides: TGTGCCAGCAGTTTATGGGGTAGGCGTTTTGGCACAGATACGCAGTATTTT. The chain uses TRBV28 and TRBJ2-3; D is unclear. The CDR3 is made up of 17 amino acids. Trimming took off 0 bases at V and 1 base at J, with 14 bases between the two ends. Germline V gene sequence: CDR1 MDHEN, CDR2 SYDVKM.